This TCR beta chain is drawn from a study of cytomegalovirus exposure and HLA in healthy donors. Primers included in the PCR were 60 Vbeta and 13 Jbeta primers. The method was immunoSEQ multiplex PCR; TCRdb's version includes in-frame clones alone and lacks a portion of them. The sample carries fewer than 200,000 clones, roughly 84% recorded once. Concerning this clone itself: The target antigen is unknown.

Germline V CDR1 and CDR2: SGHDT, YYEEEE. V was cut by 2 bases and J by 1 base, with 13 bases left in between. The CDR3 is made up of 16 amino acids. Study-wide findings and caveats: The study designated 150 or so TCR beta chains cytomegalovirus-associated. The authors confirmed in vitro that a few CMV-associated chains were specific for CMV antigens.

The clonotype originates from a young man in good health and CMV-seronegative. The sample consisted of PBMCs. The chain employs TRBV5-6 and TRBJ1-5; D is undetermined. The CDR3 sequence: CASSFRGSWSNQPQHF. In DNA form, the CDR3 reads TGTGCCAGCAGCTTCCGAGGGTCCTGGAGCAATCAGCCCCAGCATTTT.